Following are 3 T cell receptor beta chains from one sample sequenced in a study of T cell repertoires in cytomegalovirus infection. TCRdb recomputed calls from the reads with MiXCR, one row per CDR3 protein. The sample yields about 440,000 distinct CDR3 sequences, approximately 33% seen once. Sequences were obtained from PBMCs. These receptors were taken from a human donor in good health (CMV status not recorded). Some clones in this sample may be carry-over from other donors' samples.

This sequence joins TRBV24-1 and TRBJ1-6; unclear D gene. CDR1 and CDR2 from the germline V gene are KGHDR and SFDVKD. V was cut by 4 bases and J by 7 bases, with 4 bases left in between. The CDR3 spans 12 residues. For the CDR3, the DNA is TGTGCCACCAGTGACAGGAATTCACCCCTCCACTTT. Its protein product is CATSDRNSPLHF.

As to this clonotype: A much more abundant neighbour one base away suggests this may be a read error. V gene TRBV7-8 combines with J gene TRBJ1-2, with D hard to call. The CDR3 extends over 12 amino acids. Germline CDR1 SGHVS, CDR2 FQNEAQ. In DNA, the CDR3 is TGTGCCAGCAGTTACGACAACTATTGCTACACCTTC. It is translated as CASSYDNYCYTF.

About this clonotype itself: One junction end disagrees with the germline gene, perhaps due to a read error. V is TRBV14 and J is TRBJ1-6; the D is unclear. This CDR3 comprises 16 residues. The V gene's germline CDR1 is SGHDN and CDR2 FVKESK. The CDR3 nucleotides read TGTGCCAGCAGCCAATCGCTGAGCCTCTGGAATTCACCCCTCCAATTT. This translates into CASSQSLSLWNSPLQF.